The sequence of this TCR beta chain was determined in a study of T cells in Graves' hyperthyroidism and ophthalmopathy. Whole-study findings and limits: Researchers found most expanded thyroid clonotypes above 0.001 in blood as well.

It was RNA transcripts that yielded the amplified TCR beta CDR3 regions. First-round RT-PCR with HTBI primers amplified the TCR CDR3 region. TCRdb processed the multiplex PCR reads anew with MiXCR; each CDR3 protein has one entry. Found here are roughly 420,000 distinct CDR3 sequences, less than 20% of them singletons; the top ten hold 14%. In its sample, this clonotype was seen a few times. Its matching antigen is unknown. The length of the CDR3 is 12 residues. Germline CDR1 is DFQATT and CDR2 is SNEGSKA (reference sequence). Trimming took 3 bases from V and 4 from J, leaving 9 bases between them. The chain is built from TRBV20-1 and TRBJ2-5; a possible D gene is TRBD1 (6 bases). This TCR derives from a woman younger than 30 with Graves' hyperthyroidism. The source material was blood. This chain's CDR3 is CSARTGRETQYF. The CDR3, as DNA: TGCAGTGCTAGGACAGGTAGAGAGACCCAGTACTTC.